In its sample, the clone carrying this T cell receptor (beta chain) was seen many times. MiXCR was run by TCRdb on the PCR reads, yielding one entry per CDR3 protein. The table records under 650,000 distinct CDR3 sequences, just under 20% of them present only once. This sample is part of a study of molecular identifiers for immune sequencing clone quantification. The CDR3 extends over 17 amino acids. V shed 5 bases, J shed 1 base, and the junction held 14 bases outside the gene matches. CDR1 is DFQATT and CDR2 is SNEGSKA in the germline V gene (reference sequence). The TCR originated in a human donor in good health. Some libraries in this study had Jurkat cell RNA spiked in. The chain recombines TRBV20-1 with TRBJ2-3; 8 bases are a match to TRBD2. Source material: naive CD8+ T cells from blood, with Jurkat cell RNA spiked in. Specified subset: FACS-sorted CD8+CD4-CCR7+CD45RA+ naive T cells. CDR3 bases: TGCAGTGCTGAACCCAGGAGTGAACTAGCGGGCACAGATACGCAGTATTTT. Its translation: CSAEPRSELAGTDTQYF.